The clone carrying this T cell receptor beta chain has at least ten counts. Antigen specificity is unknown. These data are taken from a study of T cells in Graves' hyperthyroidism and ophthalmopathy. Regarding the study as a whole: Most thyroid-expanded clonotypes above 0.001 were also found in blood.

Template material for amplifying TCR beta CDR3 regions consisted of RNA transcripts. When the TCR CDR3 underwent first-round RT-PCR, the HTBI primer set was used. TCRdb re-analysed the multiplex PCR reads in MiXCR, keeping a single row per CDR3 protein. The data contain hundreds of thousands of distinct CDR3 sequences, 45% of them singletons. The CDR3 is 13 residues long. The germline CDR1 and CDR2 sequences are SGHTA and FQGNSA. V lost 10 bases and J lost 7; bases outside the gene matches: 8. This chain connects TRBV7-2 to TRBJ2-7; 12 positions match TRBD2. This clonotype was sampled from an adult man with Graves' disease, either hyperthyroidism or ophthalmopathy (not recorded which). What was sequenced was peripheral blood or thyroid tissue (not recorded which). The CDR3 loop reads CATTTSGSGEQYF. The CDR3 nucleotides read TGTGCCACAACGACTAGCGGGAGTGGGGAGCAGTACTTC.